The sequence of this T cell receptor (beta chain) was determined in a study of control samples from healthy donors and cancer patients. J lost 3 bases, V lost 4 bases, and 3 bases had no gene match. Germline CDR1 is SGHNT and CDR2 is YYREEE (reference sequence). The CDR3 totals 14 residues. Profiled with immunoSEQ multiplex PCR; TCRdb holds only in-frame clones, not every one. The table lists 90,000 to 130,000 clones, around nine tenths of them singletons. The chain has TRBV5-4 and TRBJ2-3; 9 nucleotides match TRBD2. Sample: PBMCs. This clonotype originated in a woman in her sixties with lung cancer. The CDR3 region has the DNA TGTGCCAGCAGCCAGACTAGCGGAACAGATACGCAGTATTTT. This gives the protein CASSQTSGTDTQYF. Based on the CDR3 plus reference TRBV5-4 and TRBJ2-3, the full variable domain is ETGVTQSPTHLIKTRGQQVTLRCSSQSGHNTVSWYQQALGQGPQFIFQYYREEENGRGNFPPRFSGLQFPNYSSELNVNALELDDSALYLCASSQTSGTDTQYFGPGTRLTVL.